The 17 T cell receptor beta chains below all came from one sample that was sequenced in a study of regulatory T cells in long-lasting Graves disease. Time point of the sample: newly diagnosed GD, antithyroid drugs for less than 3 months. With RNA extracted from PBMCs as input, the TCR library was made. Researchers made TCR beta libraries by using iRepertoire HTBI primers and running Arm-PCR on CDR3 regions. One entry per CDR3 protein results from TCRdb running MiXCR on the multiplex PCR reads. This table holds around 400,000 distinct CDR3 sequences, 15% found once. The data were also submitted as part of a second study, on T cells in Graves' hyperthyroidism and ophthalmopathy.

The sequencing here drew on peripheral blood mononuclear cells (PBMCs), taken at new diagnosis, from a patient treated with antithyroid drugs. The receptors were sampled from a woman aged 40 to 49 with Graves disease.

This clonotype was detected a few times. In DNA form, the CDR3 reads TGCAGCGTGCTATCGGGACAGAGCACAGATACGCAGTATTTT. Residues: CSVLSGQSTDTQYF. V is TRBV29-1 and J is TRBJ2-3, with TRBD1 matching over 7 bases. Germline CDR1 is SQVTM and CDR2 is ANQGSEA. The CDR3 covers 14 residues. V lost 6 bases and J lost 0; bases outside the gene matches: 6.

This chain uses TRBV5-1 with TRBJ1-6, with D unresolved. Germline-derived CDR1 and CDR2 are SGHRS and YFSETQ. Trimming took off 4 bases at V and 8 bases at J, with 16 bases between the two ends. This CDR3 has 15 amino acids. The CDR3 protein is CASSLEQAKDSPLHF. DNA of the CDR3: TGCGCCAGCAGCCTGGAGCAAGCGAAGGATTCACCCCTCCACTTT.

This chain joins TRBV3-1 and TRBJ2-5, with 9 nucleotides matching TRBD2. This CDR3 is 17 amino acids long. V lost 6 bases to trimming and J lost 4 bases; unmatched junction nucleotides: 15. Germline V gene lookup returns CDR1 LGHDT and CDR2 YNNKEL (reference sequence). This CDR3 is CASSYVSGSGWGETQYF. CDR3 nucleotides: TGTGCCAGCAGTTACGTTAGCGGGAGTGGGTGGGGAGAGACCCAGTACTTC.

The chain joins TRBV6-1 to TRBJ2-1; D unclear. Germline assignment: CDR1 MNHNS and CDR2 SASEGT. The CDR3 extends over 11 amino acids. The ends were cut back, 8 bases at V and 7 bases at J, with 9 bases in the middle. The CDR3 bases are TGTGCCAGCGACGGATTAAATGAGCAGTTCTTC. Amino acid sequence: CASDGLNEQFF.

The table lists this clonotype with many counts. The V gene is TRBV10-3, the J gene TRBJ2-1, with D perhaps matching TRBD2 (6 bases). Germline V CDR1 and CDR2: ENHRY, SYGVKD. The CDR3 totals 17 residues. V was shortened by 4 bases and J by 0 bases, with 16 bases between the two germline ends. The CDR3 loop reads CAISGKSSARSYNEQFF. The CDR3 DNA reads TGTGCCATCAGTGGCAAATCTAGCGCCCGCTCCTACAATGAGCAGTTCTTC.

This clonotype was found many times. The chain recombines TRBV6-5 with TRBJ2-7, with D perhaps TRBD2 (5 bases). V dropped 0 bases and J dropped 2 bases, with 11 bases sitting between them. Germline V gene data show CDR1 as MNHEY and CDR2 as SVGAGI. CDR3 length: 15 amino acids. The CDR3 protein is CASSYSAGSTYEQYF. The CDR3 bases are TGTGCCAGCAGTTACTCGGCGGGTTCCACCTACGAGCAGTACTTC.

This clonotype turned up a few times. This chain joins TRBV4-2 and TRBJ2-1; D is possibly TRBD2 (5 bases). This CDR3 contains 15 residues. The V end was cut by 4 bases, the J end by 5 bases, with 15 bases between. Germline-derived CDR1 and CDR2 are LGHNA and YNFKEQ. CDR3: CASSLSSERHNEQFF. The CDR3 region has the DNA TGTGCCAGCAGCCTAAGTAGTGAGCGGCACAATGAGCAGTTCTTC.

On this clonotype: This clone may be a read error of a much larger clone one base away. This chain connects TRBV7-9 to TRBJ2-3, with 11 bases lining up with TRBD1. Germline V lookup: CDR1 SEHNR, CDR2 FQNEAQ (reference sequence). The CDR3 length is 15 residues. Germline trimming cut 5 bases from V and 4 bases from J; bases unmatched to any gene: 5. CDR3 sequence: CASSPPGQGADTQYF. CDR3 bases: TGTGCCAGCAGCCCTCCGGGACAGGGGGCAGATACGCAGTATTTT.

This clonotype was found a few times. The chain uses TRBV7-9 and TRBJ1-5; TRBD1 matches 8 bases. V lost 4 bases to trimming and J lost 4 bases; unmatched junction nucleotides: 9. The CDR3 consists of 16 residues. CDR1 and CDR2 (germline): SEHNR, FQNEAQ (reference sequence). The CDR3 loop reads CASSSDREIGNQPQHF. The CDR3 DNA reads as TGTGCCAGCAGCTCGGACAGGGAAATAGGGAATCAGCCCCAGCATTTT.

The chain uses TRBV11-3 and TRBJ2-7; D is possibly TRBD2 (5 bases). V lost 5 bases and J lost 4, with 15 bases in between. In germline, CDR1 is SGHNT, CDR2 YENEEA. The CDR3 runs 14 residues. CDR3 loop: CASSPFGKGYEQYF. As DNA, the CDR3 is TGTGCCAGCAGCCCATTCGGGAAGGGATACGAGCAGTACTTC. Drawing the rest from reference TRBV11-3 and TRBJ2-7, the complete variable domain is EAGVVQSPRYKIIEKKQPVAFWCNPISGHNTLYWYLQNLGQGPELLIRYENEEAVDDSQLPKDRFSAERLKGVDSTLKIQPAELGDSAVYLCASSPFGKGYEQYFGPGTRLTVT.

This clonotype was picked up many times. CDR3 residues: CASSLDGLNTGELFF. In DNA, the CDR3 is TGTGCCAGCAGCTTAGATGGACTGAACACCGGGGAGCTGTTTTTT. The genes are TRBV7-2 and TRBJ2-2; TRBD2 is a possible D gene (5 bases). Germline loops: CDR1 SGHTA, CDR2 FQGNSA. Trimming cost V 1 base and J 1 base, with 7 bases left between them. The CDR3 sequence is 15 residues long.

This clonotype was detected only a few times. The chain couples TRBV5-1 to TRBJ2-7; tentatively, D is TRBD1 or TRBD2 (5 bases each). V lost 0 bases and J lost 7, with 14 bases in between. Per the germline V gene, CDR1 is SGHRS and CDR2 is YFSETQ. The CDR3 has 14 residues. The CDR3 DNA reads TGCGCCAGCAGCTTGGGGCAGGGAACGGGGGAGCAGTACTTC. This encodes CASSLGQGTGEQYF.

The chain links TRBV20-1 to TRBJ1-3; no reliable D call. CDR3 length: 15 residues. V lost 5 bases to trimming and J lost 0 bases, with 14 bases between them. Germline V gene lookup returns CDR1 DFQATT and CDR2 SNEGSKA (reference sequence). The CDR3 here is CSAAGSGSSGNTIYF. The CDR3 DNA reads TGCAGTGCTGCCGGGAGCGGCAGCTCTGGAAACACCATATATTTT.

This clonotype was seen many times. The chain uses TRBV5-1 and TRBJ2-1; tentative D call: TRBD2 (6 bases). Per the germline V gene, CDR1 is SGHRS and CDR2 is YFSETQ. V was clipped by 3 bases and J by 0 bases, with 13 bases between them. The CDR3 spans 16 residues. As DNA, the CDR3 is TGCGCCAGCAGCTCGGGAGACAGTAGCTCCTACAATGAGCAGTTCTTC. Translating it yields CASSSGDSSSYNEQFF.

The sample holds a few counts of this clonotype. The rearrangement joins TRBV15 to TRBJ2-1; 10 bases match TRBD1. The germline gives CDR1 LNHNV, CDR2 YYDKDF (reference sequence). J was trimmed by 6 bases and V by 8 bases; bases with no gene match: 7. The CDR3 is made up of 14 amino acids. Here the CDR3 reads CATRDRGRANEQFF. CDR3 nucleotide sequence: TGTGCCACCCGTGACAGGGGGCGCGCCAATGAGCAGTTCTTC.

This clonotype occurred many times. This sequence joins TRBV7-2 and TRBJ2-3; the D gene is possibly TRBD2 (6 bases). CDR1 is SGHTA, CDR2 FQGNSA, per germline. This CDR3 is built from 16 residues. V lost 6 bases to trimming and J lost 0 bases, with 16 bases between them. Here the CDR3 DNA reads TGTGCCAGCAGTCTTAGAGGGGAGGCTAGCACAGATACGCAGTATTTT. As protein: CASSLRGEASTDTQYF.

This sequence joins TRBV9 and TRBJ1-5; D gene uncertain. Germline loops: CDR1 SGDLS, CDR2 YYNGEE. This CDR3 is built from 15 residues. Between the trimmed V and J ends, which lost 0 bases and 1 base, there was a span of 8 bases. The CDR3 DNA reads TGTGCCAGCAGCGTAGGGTCGGGGAGCAATCAGCCCCAGCATTTT. It translates to CASSVGSGSNQPQHF. Supplemented by reference TRBV9 and TRBJ1-5, the full variable domain reads DSGVTQTPKHLITATGQRVTLRCSPRSGDLSVYWYQQSLDQGLQFLIQYYNGEERAKGNILERFSAQQFPDLHSELNLSSLELGDSALYFCASSVGSGSNQPQHFGDGTRLSIL.